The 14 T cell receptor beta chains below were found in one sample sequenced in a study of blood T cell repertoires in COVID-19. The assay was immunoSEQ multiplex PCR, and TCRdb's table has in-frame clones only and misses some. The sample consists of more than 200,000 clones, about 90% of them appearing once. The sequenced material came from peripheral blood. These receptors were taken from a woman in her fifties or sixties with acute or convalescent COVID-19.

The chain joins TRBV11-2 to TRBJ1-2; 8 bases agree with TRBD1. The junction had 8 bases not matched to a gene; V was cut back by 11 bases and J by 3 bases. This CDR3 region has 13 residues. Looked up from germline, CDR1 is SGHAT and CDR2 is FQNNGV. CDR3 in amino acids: CAALTGVDYGYTF. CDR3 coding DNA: TGTGCCGCTCTGACAGGGGTGGACTATGGCTACACCTTC. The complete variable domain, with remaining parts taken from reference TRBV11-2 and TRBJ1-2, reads EAGVAQSPRYKIIEKRQSVAFWCNPISGHATLYWYQQILGQGPKLLIQFQNNGVVDDSQLPKDRFSAERLKGVDSTLKIQPAKLEDSAVYLCAALTGVDYGYTFGSGTRLTVV.

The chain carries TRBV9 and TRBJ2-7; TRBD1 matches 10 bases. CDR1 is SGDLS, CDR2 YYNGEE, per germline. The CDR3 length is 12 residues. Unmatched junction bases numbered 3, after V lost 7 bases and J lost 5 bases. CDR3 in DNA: TGTGCCAGCGGACAGGGGGGCGACGAGCAGTACTTC. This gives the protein CASGQGGDEQYF.

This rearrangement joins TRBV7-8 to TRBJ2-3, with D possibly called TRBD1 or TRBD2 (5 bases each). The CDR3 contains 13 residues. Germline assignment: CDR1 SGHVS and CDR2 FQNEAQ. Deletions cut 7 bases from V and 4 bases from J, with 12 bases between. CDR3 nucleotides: TGTGCCAGCACCCGGGGCCGGCCAGATACGCAGTATTTT. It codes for CASTRGRPDTQYF.

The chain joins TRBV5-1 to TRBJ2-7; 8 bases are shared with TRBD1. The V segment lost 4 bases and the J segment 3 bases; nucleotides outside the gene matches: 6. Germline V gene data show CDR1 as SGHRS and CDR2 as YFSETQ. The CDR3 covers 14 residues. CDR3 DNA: TGCGCCAGCAGCCCGCAGGGGGCGGACTACGAGCAGTACTTC. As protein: CASSPQGADYEQYF. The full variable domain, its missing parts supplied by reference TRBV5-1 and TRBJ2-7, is KAGVTQTPRYLIKTRGQQVTLSCSPISGHRSVSWYQQTPGQGLQFLFEYFSETQRNKGNFPGRFSGRQFSNSRSEMNVSTLELGDSALYLCASSPQGADYEQYFGPGTRLTVT.

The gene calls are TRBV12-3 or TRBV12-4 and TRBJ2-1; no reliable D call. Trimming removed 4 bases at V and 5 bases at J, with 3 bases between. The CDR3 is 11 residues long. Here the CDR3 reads CASSSNNEQFF. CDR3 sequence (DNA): TGTGCCAGCAGTTCCAACAATGAGCAGTTCTTC.

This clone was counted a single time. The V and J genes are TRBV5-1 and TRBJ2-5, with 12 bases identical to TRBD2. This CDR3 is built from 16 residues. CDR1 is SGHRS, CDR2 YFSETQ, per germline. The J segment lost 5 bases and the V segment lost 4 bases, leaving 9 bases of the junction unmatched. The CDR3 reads CASSTSLAGGFETQYF. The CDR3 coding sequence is TGCGCCAGCAGCACCTCACTAGCGGGGGGTTTTGAGACCCAGTACTTC.

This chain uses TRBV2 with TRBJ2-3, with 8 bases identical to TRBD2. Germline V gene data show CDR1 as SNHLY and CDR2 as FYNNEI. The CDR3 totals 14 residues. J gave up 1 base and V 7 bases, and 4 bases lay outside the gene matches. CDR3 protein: CASTAAGGTDTQYF. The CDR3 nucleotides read TGTGCCAGCACAGCAGCGGGGGGCACAGATACGCAGTATTTT.

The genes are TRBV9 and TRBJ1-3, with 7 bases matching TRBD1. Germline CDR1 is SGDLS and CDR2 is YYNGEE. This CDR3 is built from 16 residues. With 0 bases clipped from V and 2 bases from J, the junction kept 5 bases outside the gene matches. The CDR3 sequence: CASSVEGQTTGNTIYF. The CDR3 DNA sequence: TGTGCCAGCAGCGTAGAGGGACAGACTACTGGAAACACCATATATTTT.

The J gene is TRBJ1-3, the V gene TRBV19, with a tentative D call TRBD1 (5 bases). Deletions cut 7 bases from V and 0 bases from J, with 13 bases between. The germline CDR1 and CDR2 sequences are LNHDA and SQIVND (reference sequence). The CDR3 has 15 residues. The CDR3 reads CASTTDTDSGNTIYF. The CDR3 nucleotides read TGTGCCAGTACTACGGACACTGACTCTGGAAACACCATATATTTT.

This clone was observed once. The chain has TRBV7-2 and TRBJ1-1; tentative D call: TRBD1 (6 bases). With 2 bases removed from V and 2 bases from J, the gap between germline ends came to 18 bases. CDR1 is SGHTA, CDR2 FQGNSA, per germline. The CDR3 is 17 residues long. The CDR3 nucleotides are TGTGCCAGCAGCTTATTTACAGGGTCTCTTTCTAACACTGAAGCTTTCTTT. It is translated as CASSLFTGSLSNTEAFF.

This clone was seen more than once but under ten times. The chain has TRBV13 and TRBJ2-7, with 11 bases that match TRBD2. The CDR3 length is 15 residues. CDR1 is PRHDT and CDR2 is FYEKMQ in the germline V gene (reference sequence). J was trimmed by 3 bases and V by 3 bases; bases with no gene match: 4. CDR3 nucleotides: TGTGCCAGCAGCTTTAGCGGGGGGGCTCTCTACGAGCAGTACTTC. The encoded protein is CASSFSGGALYEQYF. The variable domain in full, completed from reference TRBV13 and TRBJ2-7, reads AAGVIQSPRHLIKEKRETATLKCYPIPRHDTVYWYQQGPGQDPQFLISFYEKMQSDKGSIPDRFSAQQFSDYHSELNMSSLELGDSALYFCASSFSGGALYEQYFGPGTRLTVT.

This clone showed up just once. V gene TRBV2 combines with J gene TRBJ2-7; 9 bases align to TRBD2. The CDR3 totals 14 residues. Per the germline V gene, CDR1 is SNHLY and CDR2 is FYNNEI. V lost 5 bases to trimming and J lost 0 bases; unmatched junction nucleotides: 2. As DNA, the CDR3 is TGTGCCAGCAGTCGGACTAGCGCCTCCTACGAGCAGTACTTC. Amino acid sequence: CASSRTSASYEQYF.

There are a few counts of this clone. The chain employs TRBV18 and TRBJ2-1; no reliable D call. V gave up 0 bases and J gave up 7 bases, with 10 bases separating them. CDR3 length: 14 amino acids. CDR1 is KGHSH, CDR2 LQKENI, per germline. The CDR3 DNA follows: TGTGCCAGCTCACCACCGGGCAGTGGGAATGAGCAGTTCTTC. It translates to CASSPPGSGNEQFF.

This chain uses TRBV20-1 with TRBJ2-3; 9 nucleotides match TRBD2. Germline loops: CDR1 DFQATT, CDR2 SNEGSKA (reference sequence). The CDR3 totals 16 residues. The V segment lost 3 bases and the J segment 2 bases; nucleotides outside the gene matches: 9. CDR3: CSASRREGPNTDTQYF. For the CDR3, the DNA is TGCAGTGCTAGTAGGCGGGAGGGTCCGAACACAGATACGCAGTATTTT.